This T cell receptor beta chain emerged from a study of neoadjuvant anti-PD-1 for oral cavity cancer (dated by TCRdb to about 2021). Turning to the overall study: Patients mostly received three to four biweekly doses of nivolumab at 3 mg/kg before curative-intent surgical resection. A fourth nivolumab dose was given around day 43 to patients without progression, and definitive surgical resection was performed in those patients on days 50-56. Responders were defined as patients with complete response, partial response or stable disease by RECIST 1.1; non-responders were defined as patients with progression. The parent correlative cohort included roughly 12 patients, with an approximately 30% response rate. Study-wide findings and limitations: A higher pretreatment blood Treg/Th17 ratio correlated with both higher pretreatment blood TCRbeta clonality and lower post-treatment tumor TCRbeta clonality. After neoadjuvant nivolumab, non-responders showed significantly higher T cell clonality (Gini index) in PBMCs than responders did. Only a few patients per response group were included in the TCR analyses, and the authors called for validation in larger cohorts.

Read against the paper, the sample's time point label means: after neoadjuvant nivolumab, at surgical resection. Patients had been newly diagnosed with stage II-IVA oral cavity squamous cell carcinoma, and no prior systemic or radiation treatment had been given to the patients. The cohort consisted of patients with HPV-negative, locally advanced oral cavity squamous cell carcinoma. No culture maintenance or expansion was done, as the peripheral blood mononuclear cells went straight to analysis. The samples were obtained from a longitudinal correlative study of a single-arm phase II trial testing neoadjuvant nivolumab in oral cavity squamous cell carcinoma. Subject-matched pre- and post-treatment PBMCs and tumors from three responders and three non-responders underwent genomic DNA-based TCRbeta sequencing. Peripheral blood mononuclear cells were collected before nivolumab treatment and were collected again after treatment, at the time of surgery. Genomic DNA was isolated from PBMCs using the Maxwell RSC DNA from Cells kit.

A note on this clone: Its antigen specificity is not known. Within one base of it there is no much larger clone, and no base qualities were kept.

The CDR3, from cysteine to phenylalanine, totals 13 residues. CDR3 DNA is the only sequence kept; it has 39 bases, read in frame from the first base. CDR1 and CDR2, per the germline V gene, are SNHLY and FYNNEI. The junction shows trimming of 1 base on V and 8 bases on J, plus 9 bases between the germline ends. For deep sequencing, PBMC libraries mostly used around 470 ng of input genomic DNA, with six replicates for each sample. TCRbeta libraries were prepared with the immunoSEQ hsTCRbeta kit according to the manufacturer's instructions. The completed libraries were mixed into a single pool at 3 nM, then sequenced with an Illumina NovaSeq 6000 S4 flow cell. Per the source publication's procedure: The immunoSEQ Analyzer handled quality control and preprocessing of the raw data. The analysis was limited to productive rearrangements, and each clonotype was defined by a unique CDR3 amino acid sequence. Using the R package tcR, the researchers computed the Gini-Simpson index as their estimate of repertoire clonality. Gini indices were compared with Student's t test, and associations with tumor size change were assessed by Pearson correlation. In its TCRdb copy, this immuneACCESS table keeps in-frame sequences only and misses some clones. Where compared with another copy, unresolved V genes explain less than half of these, and the others have no known cause. V and J calls plus clone size are reproduced from that table; the DNA served to infer D and trimming. Here the sample has approximately 68,000 clones; about nine tenths occur a single time. 2.5% to 3.5% of the sample is in the top ten clones.

The sample here was PBMCs, taken after nivolumab (anti-PD-1) treatment. The receptor chain draws on TRBV2 and TRBJ2-1; the D match is possibly TRBD1 or TRBD2, with 5 bases aligned in each. The clonotype was recovered from a person aged 40 to 85 with oral cavity squamous cell carcinoma. The CDR3 amino acid sequence is: CASSEVRGDEQFF. The DNA sequence is TGTGCCAGCAGTGAAGTAAGGGGAGATGAGCAGTTCTTC.